This T cell receptor (beta chain) stems from a study of blood T cell repertoires in COVID-19. On the study more broadly: COVID-19 samples from acute and convalescent phases originated in the United States, Italy and Spain.

Germline V gene lookup returns CDR1 MNHNY and CDR2 SVGAGI (reference sequence). CDR3 size: 16 residues. V shed 2 bases, J shed 0 bases, and the junction held 4 bases outside the gene matches. The assay was immunoSEQ multiplex PCR, and TCRdb's table has in-frame clones only and misses some. The sample records over 120,000 clones, more than 75% being singletons. J is TRBJ2-7 and V is TRBV6-6, with 10 bases fitting TRBD1. The receptor's source is a man between 45 and 60 years old who had recovered from COVID-19. The specimen was peripheral blood. DNA for the CDR3: TGTGCCAGCAGTTACACGACAGGGGGCGCCTCCTACGAGCAGTACTTC. Translated: CASSYTTGGASYEQYF.